The clone carrying this T cell receptor beta chain was found once. The sample belongs to a study of blood T cell repertoires in COVID-19. Study details: Collection of acute and convalescent COVID-19 samples took place in the United States, Italy and Spain. Sources were T cells, B-cell-depleted T cells, or PBMCs; the material itself was cDNA or gDNA.

This CDR3 region has 17 residues. The V segment lost 3 bases and the J segment 1 base; nucleotides outside the gene matches: 11. CDR1 is MNHNS and CDR2 is SASEGT in the germline V gene. Per the original methods: The assay estimated nucleated cells by amplifying reference gene primers. This table comes from immunoSEQ multiplex PCR, and its TCRdb copy is limited to in-frame clones, with some not included. V and J calls and clone size follow that table, whereas D and trimming were derived from the DNA. Among 30,000 to 35,000 clones listed, about 72% were seen once. The J gene is TRBJ1-1, the V gene TRBV6-1, with 7 bases aligning to TRBD1. The source is an older woman with acute or convalescent COVID-19. Sequencing used peripheral blood. The CDR3 loop is CASSDPRIQGTNTEAFF. The CDR3 DNA sequence: TGTGCCAGCAGTGACCCACGGATACAGGGGACGAACACTGAAGCTTTCTTT.